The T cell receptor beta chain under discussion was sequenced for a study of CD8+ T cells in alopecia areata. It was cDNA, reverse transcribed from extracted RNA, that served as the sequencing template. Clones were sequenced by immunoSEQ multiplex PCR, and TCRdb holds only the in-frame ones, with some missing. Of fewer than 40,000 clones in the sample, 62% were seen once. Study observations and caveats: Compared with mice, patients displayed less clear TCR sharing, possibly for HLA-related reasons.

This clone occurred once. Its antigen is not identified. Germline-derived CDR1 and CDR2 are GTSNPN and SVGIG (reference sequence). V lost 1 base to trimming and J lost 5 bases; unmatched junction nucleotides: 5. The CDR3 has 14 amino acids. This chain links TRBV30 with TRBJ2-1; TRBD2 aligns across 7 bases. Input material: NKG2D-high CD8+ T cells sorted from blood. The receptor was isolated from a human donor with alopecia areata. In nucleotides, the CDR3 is TGTGCCTGGAGTGCCGGGACTACACACAATGAGCAGTTCTTC. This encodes CAWSAGTTHNEQFF.